This TCR beta chain was identified in a study of cytomegalovirus exposure and HLA in healthy donors. Study-wide results and caveats: Generally TCR sequences proved uncommon, though certain public TCRs appeared in numerous donors.

About this clone: Its antigen is not identified.

Method: immunoSEQ multiplex PCR; TCRdb's copy keeps in-frame clones and lacks some. The data show 90,000 to 110,000 clones, around nine tenths seen once. This CDR3 region has 16 residues. Germline V gives CDR1 SGHVS, CDR2 FNYEAQ. J lost 8 bases, V lost 1 base, and 6 bases had no gene match. Material: PBMCs. The rearrangement uses TRBV7-6 and TRBJ2-1; TRBD2 aligns across 12 bases. The clonotype comes from a woman between 18 and 30 years old in good health and CMV-seronegative. The CDR3 spells CASSLGVLAGGDEQFF. The CDR3 nucleotides are TGTGCCAGCAGCTTAGGGGTTCTAGCGGGGGGGGATGAGCAGTTCTTC.